The present TCR beta chain was sequenced within a study of blood T cell repertoires in COVID-19. The wider study: Samples of COVID-19 (acute and convalescent) were obtained from the United States, Italy and Spain. PBMCs, B-cell-depleted T cells, or T cells were the source of the cDNA or gDNA that made up the material.

V trimming: 4 bases; J trimming: 4 bases; junction bases outside the gene matches: 6. The germline CDR1 and CDR2 sequences are LGHDT and YNNKEL (reference sequence). The CDR3 totals 15 residues. In the authors' workflow: Amplification from reference gene primers served as the basis for estimated nucleated cell counts. Some clones are missing from TCRdb's copy, which holds only in-frame ones; the method was immunoSEQ multiplex PCR. The DNA gave D and trimming, while V, J and clone size come from that table. Here the sample spans about 80,000 clones, about four fifths being singletons. The chain has TRBV3-1 (or the pseudogene TRBV3-2) and TRBJ2-3; 9 bases are shared with TRBD1. Sequenced input: peripheral blood. The sequence derives from a woman aged 70-85 years with acute or convalescent COVID-19. In DNA, the CDR3 is TGTGCCAGCAGCCGGCCGGGACAGGGAGCAGATACGCAGTATTTT. Its translation: CASSRPGQGADTQYF.